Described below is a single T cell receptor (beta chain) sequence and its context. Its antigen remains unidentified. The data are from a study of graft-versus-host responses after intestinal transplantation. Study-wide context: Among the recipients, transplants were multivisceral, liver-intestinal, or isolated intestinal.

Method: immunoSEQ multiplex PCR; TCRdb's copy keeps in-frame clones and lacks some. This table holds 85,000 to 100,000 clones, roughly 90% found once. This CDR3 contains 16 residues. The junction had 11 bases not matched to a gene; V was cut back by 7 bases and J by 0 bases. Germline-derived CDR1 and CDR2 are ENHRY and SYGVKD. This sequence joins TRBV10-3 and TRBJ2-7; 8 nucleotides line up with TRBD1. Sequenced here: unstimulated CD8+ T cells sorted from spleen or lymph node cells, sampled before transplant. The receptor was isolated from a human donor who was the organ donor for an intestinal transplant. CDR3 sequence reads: CAIIDNGGQASYEQYF. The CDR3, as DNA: TGTGCCATCATTGATAATGGGGGACAGGCCTCCTACGAGCAGTACTTC.